This TCR beta chain was observed in a study of blood T cells in healthy people across ages. Overall study findings and caveats: A roughly linear age-dependent decrease characterized TCR beta diversity per million T cells. Researchers judged that diversity estimates from one million T cells fell short of true values. Naive CD4+ cell counts and diversity both ran higher in long-lived than in aged donors.

As concerns this clonotype: Its antigen is currently unknown. One junction end disagrees with the germline gene, perhaps due to a read error.

Primed by a sample-barcoded 5' primer and a J-beta primer mix, a second PCR proceeded for roughly 7 to 12 cycles. Any given sample supplied a minimum of 2.5 million CDR3-containing paired-end reads. MiXCR, run by TCRdb on the 5' RACE reads, gives a single entry per CDR3 protein. The table has about 1.7 million distinct CDR3 sequences, under 30% seen once. The receptor was derived from a woman aged 25 to 45 in good health. Material for sequencing was blood.

The CDR3 sequence: CAIPTADQGTQYF. As DNA, the CDR3 is TGTGCCATCCCGACCGCAGACCAAGGGACCCAGTACTTC. The genes are TRBV7-9 and TRBJ2-5, with D unclear. Germline V gives CDR1 SEHNR, CDR2 FQNEAQ (reference sequence). The CDR3 contains 13 residues.